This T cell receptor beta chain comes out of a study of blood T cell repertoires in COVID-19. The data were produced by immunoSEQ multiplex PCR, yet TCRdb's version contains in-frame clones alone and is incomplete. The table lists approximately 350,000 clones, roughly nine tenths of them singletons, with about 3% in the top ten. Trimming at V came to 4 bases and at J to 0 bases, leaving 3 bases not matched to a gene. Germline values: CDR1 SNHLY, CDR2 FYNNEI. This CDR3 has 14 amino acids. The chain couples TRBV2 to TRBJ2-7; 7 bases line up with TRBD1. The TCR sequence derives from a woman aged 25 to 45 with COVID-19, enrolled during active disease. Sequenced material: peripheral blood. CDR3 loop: CASSAYRGSYEQYF. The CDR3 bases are TGTGCCAGCAGTGCCTACAGGGGCTCCTACGAGCAGTACTTC.